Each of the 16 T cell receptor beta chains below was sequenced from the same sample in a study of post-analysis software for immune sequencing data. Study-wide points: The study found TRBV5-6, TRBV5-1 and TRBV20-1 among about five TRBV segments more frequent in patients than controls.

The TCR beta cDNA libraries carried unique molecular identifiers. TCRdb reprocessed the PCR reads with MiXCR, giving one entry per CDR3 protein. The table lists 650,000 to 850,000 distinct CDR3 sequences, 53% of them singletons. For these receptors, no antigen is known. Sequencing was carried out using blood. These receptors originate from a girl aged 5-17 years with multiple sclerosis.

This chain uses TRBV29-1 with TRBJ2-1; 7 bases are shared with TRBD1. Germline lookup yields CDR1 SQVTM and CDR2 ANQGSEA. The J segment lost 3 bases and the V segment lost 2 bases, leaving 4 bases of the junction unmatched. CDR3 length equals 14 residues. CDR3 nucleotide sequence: TGCAGCGTTGAAAACAGGGGCGACTACAATGAGCAGTTCTTC. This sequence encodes CSVENRGDYNEQFF.

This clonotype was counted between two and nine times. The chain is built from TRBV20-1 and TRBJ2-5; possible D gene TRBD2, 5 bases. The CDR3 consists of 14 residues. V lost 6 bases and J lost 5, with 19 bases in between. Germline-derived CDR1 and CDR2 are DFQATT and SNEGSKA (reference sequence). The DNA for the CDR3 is TGCAGTGCCCCGGCAGGACTCTACGGGGAGACCCAGTACTTC. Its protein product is CSAPAGLYGETQYF.

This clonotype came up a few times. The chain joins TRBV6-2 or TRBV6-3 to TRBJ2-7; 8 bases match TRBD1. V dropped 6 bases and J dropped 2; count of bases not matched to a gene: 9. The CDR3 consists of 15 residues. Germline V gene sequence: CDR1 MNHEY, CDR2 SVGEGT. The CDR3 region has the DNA TGTGCCAGCAGGGGACCCGGGACAGGAACCTACGAGCAGTACTTC. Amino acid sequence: CASRGPGTGTYEQYF.

The CDR3 region is CASSRDRGQETQYF. The CDR3 DNA is TGTGCCAGCAGCCGAGACAGGGGTCAGGAGACCCAGTACTTC. V usage is TRBV7-2 and J usage is TRBJ2-5, with 8 bases lining up with TRBD1. The CDR3 is 14 residues long. CDR1 is SGHTA, CDR2 FQGNSA, per germline. Unmatched junction bases numbered 7, after V lost 5 bases and J lost 5 bases.

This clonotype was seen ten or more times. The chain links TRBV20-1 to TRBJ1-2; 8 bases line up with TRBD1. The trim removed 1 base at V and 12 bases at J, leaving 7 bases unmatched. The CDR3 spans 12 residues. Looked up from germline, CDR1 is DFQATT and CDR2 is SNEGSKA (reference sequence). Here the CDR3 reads CSARGTGLDDTF. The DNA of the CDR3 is TGCAGTGCTAGAGGGACAGGGTTGGATGACACCTTC.

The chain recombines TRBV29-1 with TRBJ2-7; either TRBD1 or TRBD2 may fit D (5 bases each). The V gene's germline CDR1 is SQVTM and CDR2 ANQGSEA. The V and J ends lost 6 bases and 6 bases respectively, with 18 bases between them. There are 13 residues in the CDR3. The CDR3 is CSVERGVISEQYF. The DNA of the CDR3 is TGCAGCGTCGAGAGAGGGGTCATTAGCGAGCAGTACTTC.

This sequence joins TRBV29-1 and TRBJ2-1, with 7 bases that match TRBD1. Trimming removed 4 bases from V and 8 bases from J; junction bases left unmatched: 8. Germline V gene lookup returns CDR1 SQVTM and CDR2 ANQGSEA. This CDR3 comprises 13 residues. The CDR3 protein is CSVGQGFLDEQFF. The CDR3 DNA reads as TGCAGCGTTGGACAGGGTTTTTTAGATGAGCAGTTCTTC.

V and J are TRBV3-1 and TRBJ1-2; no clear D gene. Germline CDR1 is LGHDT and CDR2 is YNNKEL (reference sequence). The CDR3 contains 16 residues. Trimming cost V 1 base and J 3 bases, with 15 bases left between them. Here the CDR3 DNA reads TGTGCCAGCAGCCAAGCCTGGCCAGGTCGCGACTATGGCTACACCTTC. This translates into CASSQAWPGRDYGYTF.

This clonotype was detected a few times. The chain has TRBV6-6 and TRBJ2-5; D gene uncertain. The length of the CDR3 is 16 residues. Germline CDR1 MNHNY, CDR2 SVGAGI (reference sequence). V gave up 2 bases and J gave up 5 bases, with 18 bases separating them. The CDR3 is CASSYLLGSRMETQYF. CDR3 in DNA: TGTGCCAGCAGTTACCTTCTCGGGTCTAGAATGGAGACCCAGTACTTC.

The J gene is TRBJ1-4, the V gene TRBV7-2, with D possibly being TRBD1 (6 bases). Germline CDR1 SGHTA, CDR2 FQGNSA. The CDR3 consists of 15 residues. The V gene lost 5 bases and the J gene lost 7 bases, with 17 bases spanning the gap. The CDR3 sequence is CASSHPTGTGEKLFF. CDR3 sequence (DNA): TGTGCCAGCAGCCACCCAACAGGGACGGGTGAAAAACTGTTTTTT. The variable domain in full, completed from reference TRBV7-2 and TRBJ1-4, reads GAGVSQSPSNKVTEKGKDVELRCDPISGHTALYWYRQSLGQGLEFLIYFQGNSAPDKSGLPSDRFSAERTGGSVSTLTIQRTQQEDSAVYLCASSHPTGTGEKLFFGSGTQLSVL.

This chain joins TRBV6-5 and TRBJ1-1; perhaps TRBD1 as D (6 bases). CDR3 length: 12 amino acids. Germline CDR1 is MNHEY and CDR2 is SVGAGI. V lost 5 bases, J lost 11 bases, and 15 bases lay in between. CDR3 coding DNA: TGTGCCAGCAGTCTAACAGGGAACGGGGCTTTCTTT. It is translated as CASSLTGNGAFF.

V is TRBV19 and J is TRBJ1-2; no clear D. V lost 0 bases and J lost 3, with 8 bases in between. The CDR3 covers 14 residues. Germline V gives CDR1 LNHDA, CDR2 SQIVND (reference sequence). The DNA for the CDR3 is TGTGCCAGTAGTATAGATTGGCAGGACTATGGCTACACCTTC. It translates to CASSIDWQDYGYTF.

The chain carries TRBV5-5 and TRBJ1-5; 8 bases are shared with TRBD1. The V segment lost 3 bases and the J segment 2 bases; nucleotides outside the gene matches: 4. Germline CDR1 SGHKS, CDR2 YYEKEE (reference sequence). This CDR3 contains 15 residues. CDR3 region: CASSSEDRGNQPQHF. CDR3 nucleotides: TGTGCCAGCAGCTCTGAGGACAGGGGCAATCAGCCCCAGCATTTT.

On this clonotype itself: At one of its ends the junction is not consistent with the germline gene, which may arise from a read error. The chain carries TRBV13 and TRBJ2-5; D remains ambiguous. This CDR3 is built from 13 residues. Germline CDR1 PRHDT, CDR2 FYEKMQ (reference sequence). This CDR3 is CASSARVQETRYF. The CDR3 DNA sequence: TGTGCCAGCAGCGCAAGGGTTCAAGAGACCCGGTACTTC.

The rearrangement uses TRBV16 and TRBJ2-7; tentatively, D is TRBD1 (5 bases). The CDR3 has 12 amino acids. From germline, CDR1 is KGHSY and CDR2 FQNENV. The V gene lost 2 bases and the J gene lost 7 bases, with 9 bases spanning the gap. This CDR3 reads CASSQRGWEQYF. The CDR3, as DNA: TGTGCCAGCAGCCAAAGGGGATGGGAGCAGTACTTC.

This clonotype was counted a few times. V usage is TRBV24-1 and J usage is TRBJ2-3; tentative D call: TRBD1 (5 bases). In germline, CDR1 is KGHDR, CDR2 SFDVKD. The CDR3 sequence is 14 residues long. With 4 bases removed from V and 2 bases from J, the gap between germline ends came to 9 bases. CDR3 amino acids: CATSEDRSTDTQYF. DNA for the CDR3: TGTGCCACCAGTGAAGACAGATCCACAGATACGCAGTATTTT.